This T cell receptor beta chain was obtained from a study of blood T cell repertoires in COVID-19. V was pared by 7 bases and J by 7 bases, with 11 bases between. CDR1 and CDR2 from the germline V gene are LGHNT and FRNRAP. CDR3 size: 12 residues. Per the authors' pipeline: Reference gene primers were amplified, and this amplification served to estimate nucleated cell counts. The table came from immunoSEQ multiplex PCR; TCRdb's copy has only in-frame clones and leaves some out. The V and J calls and clone size come from that table; D and trimming were worked out from the DNA. The sample shows 180,000 or so clones, 86% of them seen only once.

Sequences were obtained from peripheral blood. This chain links TRBV12-5 with TRBJ1-5; D gene uncertain. The clonotype originates from a man aged 65 to 85 with acute or convalescent COVID-19. CDR3 amino acids: CASAEDGQPQHF. CDR3 DNA: TGTGCTAGTGCCGAAGACGGGCAGCCCCAGCATTTT.